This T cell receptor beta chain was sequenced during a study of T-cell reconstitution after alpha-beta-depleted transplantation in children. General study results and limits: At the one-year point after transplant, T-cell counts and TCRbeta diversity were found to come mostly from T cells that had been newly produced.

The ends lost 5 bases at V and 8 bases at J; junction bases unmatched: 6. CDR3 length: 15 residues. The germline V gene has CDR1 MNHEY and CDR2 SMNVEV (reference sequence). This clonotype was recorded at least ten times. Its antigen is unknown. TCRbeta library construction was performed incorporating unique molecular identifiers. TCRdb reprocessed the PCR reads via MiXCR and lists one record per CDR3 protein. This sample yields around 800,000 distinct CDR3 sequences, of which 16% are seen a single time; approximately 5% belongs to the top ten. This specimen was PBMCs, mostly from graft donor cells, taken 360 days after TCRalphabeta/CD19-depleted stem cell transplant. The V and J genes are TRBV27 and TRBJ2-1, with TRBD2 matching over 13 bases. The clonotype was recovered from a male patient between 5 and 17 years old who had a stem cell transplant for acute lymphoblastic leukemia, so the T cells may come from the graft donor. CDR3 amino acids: CASSPGLAGVYEQFF. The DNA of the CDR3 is TGTGCCAGCAGTCCCGGACTAGCGGGAGTGTATGAGCAGTTCTTC.